Below, 20 T cell receptor beta chains from the same sample are listed, as sequenced in a study of blood T cells in healthy people across ages. Primed by a sample-barcoded 5' primer and a J-beta primer mix, a second PCR proceeded for 7 to 11 cycles. Using its own MiXCR run on the 5' RACE reads, TCRdb lists one record per CDR3 protein. Counted here are 1,800,000 or so distinct CDR3 sequences, about 39% occurring once; the ten biggest clones make up more than 20%. The material sequenced was blood. The origin of the receptors is a human donor in good health.

There are a few counts of this clonotype. This chain connects TRBV15 to TRBJ2-3, with TRBD2 matching 8 bases. This CDR3 is 16 amino acids long. Germline V CDR1 and CDR2: LNHNV, YYDKDF (reference sequence). V gave up 6 bases and J gave up 2 bases; unmatched junction bases: 10. CDR3 DNA: TGTGCCACCAGGCAGGAAGGTAGCGGGGTCACAGATACGCAGTATTTT. Protein sequence: CATRQEGSGVTDTQYF.

This clonotype was found once. The chain is built from TRBV6-2 or TRBV6-3 and TRBJ1-1; the D gene is possibly TRBD1 (5 bases). The germline V gene has CDR1 MNHEY and CDR2 SVGEGT. This CDR3 has 14 amino acids. Trimming left V 6 bases short and J 3 bases short, with 14 bases between. The CDR3 reads CASSSGADYTEAFF. DNA of the CDR3: TGTGCCAGCAGCTCTGGGGCGGATTACACTGAAGCTTTCTTT.

A few counts support this clonotype. The V gene is TRBV5-1, the J gene TRBJ2-3, with D possibly TRBD2 on 6 matching bases. From germline, CDR1 is SGHRS and CDR2 YFSETQ. The CDR3 runs 16 residues. V dropped 1 base and J dropped 2 bases, with 14 bases sitting between them. In DNA form, the CDR3 reads TGCGCCAGCAGCTTGTCCTCGGGAGAGCTCACAGATACGCAGTATTTT. Translated: CASSLSSGELTDTQYF.

This clonotype was counted only a few times. The rearrangement uses TRBV7-9 and TRBJ2-5; a weak D match, TRBD1 (5 bases). CDR1 is SEHNR and CDR2 is FQNEAQ in the germline V gene (reference sequence). Between the trimmed V and J ends, which lost 5 bases and 3 bases, there was a span of 13 bases. The CDR3 loop spans 14 amino acids. The CDR3: CASSRTPTEETQYF. CDR3 nucleotide sequence: TGTGCCAGCAGCCGTACTCCGACAGAAGAGACCCAGTACTTC.

The V call is TRBV7-2, the J call TRBJ2-1; D unclear. CDR1 is SGHTA, CDR2 FQGNSA, per germline. The V end lost 1 base, the J end lost 4 bases, and 11 bases lay between the germline ends. The CDR3 has 15 amino acids. CDR3 DNA sequence: TGTGCCAGCAGCTTAGTAGTCAACCCTTACAATGAGCAGTTCTTC. Its translation is CASSLVVNPYNEQFF.

The chain recombines TRBV18 with TRBJ1-2, with 7 positions matching TRBD1. Per the germline V gene, CDR1 is KGHSH and CDR2 is LQKENI. With 2 bases clipped from V and 6 bases from J, the junction kept 3 bases outside the gene matches. This CDR3 has 13 amino acids. The CDR3 here is CASSPYGQDGYTF. The CDR3 nucleotides read TGTGCCAGCTCACCATACGGACAGGATGGCTACACCTTC. Full variable domain (remainder filled in from reference TRBV18 and TRBJ1-2): NAGVMQNPRHLVRRRGQEARLRCSPMKGHSHVYWYRQLPEEGLKFMVYLQKENIIDESGMPKERFSAEFPKEGPSILRIQQVVRGDSAAYFCASSPYGQDGYTFGSGTRLTVV.

There are a few counts of this clonotype. The chain combines TRBV24-1 with TRBJ1-2, with a weak D call TRBD1 (5 bases). Germline CDR1 KGHDR, CDR2 SFDVKD. The length of the CDR3 is 17 residues. Trimming stripped 4 bases from V and 2 bases from J, with 19 bases between. The CDR3 is CATSDRGTLNSNYGYTF. The CDR3 nucleotides are TGTGCCACCAGTGACCGCGGGACCCTTAACTCGAACTATGGCTACACCTTC.

The V gene is TRBV29-1, the J gene TRBJ2-7, with D unclear. The V and J ends lost 1 base and 2 bases respectively, with 9 bases between them. CDR3 size: 13 residues. Germline loops: CDR1 SQVTM, CDR2 ANQGSEA. The CDR3 here is CSVEVRGTYEQYF. Written as DNA, the CDR3 is TGCAGCGTTGAAGTTAGAGGAACCTACGAGCAGTACTTC.

This clonotype came up many times. The J gene is TRBJ2-7, the V gene TRBV4-3; D is unclear. The ends were cut back, 0 bases at V and 0 bases at J, with 12 bases in the middle. Per germline, CDR1 LGHNA and CDR2 YSLEER. The CDR3 runs to 16 residues. CDR3 bases: TGCGCCAGCAGCCAAGACTCCGCCAGAAGCTCCTACGAGCAGTACTTC. Residues: CASSQDSARSSYEQYF.

The chain joins TRBV7-2 to TRBJ1-4; TRBD1 matches at 7 bases. Per germline, CDR1 SGHTA and CDR2 FQGNSA. The J segment lost 7 bases and the V segment lost 4 bases, leaving 9 bases of the junction unmatched. This CDR3 comprises 15 residues. The CDR3 DNA follows: TGTGCCAGCAGCTCCTCGGGACAGTGGGTTGAAAAACTGTTTTTT. The encoded protein is CASSSSGQWVEKLFF.

The V gene is TRBV6-2 or TRBV6-3, the J gene TRBJ1-2, with D unresolved. Trimming removed 4 bases at V and 4 bases at J, with 13 bases between. Germline CDR1 and CDR2: MNHEY and SVGEGT. The length of the CDR3 is 14 residues. CDR3 bases: TGTGCCAGCAGTTCGGCAGGATCCATCTATGGCTACACCTTC. It codes for CASSSAGSIYGYTF.

This rearrangement joins TRBV3-1 to TRBJ1-5; D may be TRBD1 (5 bases). Germline assignment: CDR1 LGHDT and CDR2 YNNKEL (reference sequence). Trimming took off 1 base at V and 1 base at J, with 11 bases between the two ends. This CDR3 has 16 residues. The CDR3 reads CASSQAGESSNQPQHF. DNA of the CDR3: TGTGCCAGCAGCCAAGCGGGGGAAAGCAGCAATCAGCCCCAGCATTTT.

This chain joins TRBV4-3 and TRBJ1-3, with D maybe TRBD1 (6 bases). This CDR3 has 14 residues. Trimming pared 2 bases from V and 2 bases from J, leaving 7 bases between. In germline, CDR1 is LGHNA, CDR2 YSLEER. The DNA of the CDR3 is TGCGCCAGCAGCCAACCAGGGGCTGGAAACACCATATATTTT. It yields the protein CASSQPGAGNTIYF.

The table lists this clonotype with a few counts. The chain is built from TRBV12-3 or TRBV12-4 and TRBJ2-1; 12 bases are shared with TRBD2. Germline trimming cut 6 bases from V and 7 bases from J; bases unmatched to any gene: 7. This CDR3 has 15 residues. As DNA, the CDR3 is TGTGCCAGCAGACCGACTAGCGGGGGCCCTAATGAGCAGTTCTTC. Translating gives CASRPTSGGPNEQFF.

There are a few counts of this clonotype. The chain is built from TRBV13 and TRBJ2-1; TRBD2 aligns across 7 bases. CDR3 length: 12 amino acids. The trim removed 5 bases at V and 9 bases at J, leaving 4 bases unmatched. CDR1 and CDR2 (germline): PRHDT, FYEKMQ (reference sequence). The CDR3 here is CASSVASGEQFF. CDR3 DNA sequence: TGTGCCAGCAGCGTGGCTAGCGGTGAGCAGTTCTTC.

This clonotype was seen more than once but under ten times. V is TRBV7-2 and J is TRBJ2-2; perhaps TRBD2 as D (7 bases). V was pared by 5 bases and J by 0 bases, with 16 bases between. The V gene's germline CDR1 is SGHTA and CDR2 FQGNSA. There are 17 residues in the CDR3. The CDR3 bases are TGTGCCAGCAGCAGGACAGCGGGGACCGCGAACACCGGGGAGCTGTTTTTT. Translating it yields CASSRTAGTANTGELFF. Filled out from reference TRBV7-2 and TRBJ2-2, the complete variable domain reads GAGVSQSPSNKVTEKGKDVELRCDPISGHTALYWYRQSLGQGLEFLIYFQGNSAPDKSGLPSDRFSAERTGGSVSTLTIQRTQQEDSAVYLCASSRTAGTANTGELFFGEGSRLTVL.

The chain uses TRBV12-3 or TRBV12-4 and TRBJ2-5, with 10 bases fitting TRBD2. The CDR3 is 14 amino acids. With V trimmed by 9 bases and J by 5 bases, 9 bases remained unmatched. The CDR3 DNA reads TGTGCCAGTAACGAGCGGGGGGGCCTCGAGACCCAGTACTTC. Protein product: CASNERGGLETQYF.

The gene calls are TRBV6-2 or TRBV6-3 and TRBJ2-3; tentative D call: TRBD2 (6 bases). The CDR3 runs to 14 residues. Germline V gene data show CDR1 as MNHEY and CDR2 as SVGEGT. Trimming cost V 5 bases and J 1 base, with 10 bases left between them. For the CDR3, the DNA is TGTGCCAGCAGTCGGAGGGGCGGCACAGATACGCAGTATTTT. Residues: CASSRRGGTDTQYF.

The CDR3 here is CASSLVIRENIQYF. The CDR3 coding sequence is TGTGCCAGCAGCTTAGTAATTAGAGAGAACATTCAGTACTTC. The chain employs TRBV7-2 and TRBJ2-4; no reliable D call. CDR1 is SGHTA, CDR2 FQGNSA, per germline. V lost 1 base, J lost 7 bases, and 11 bases lay in between. The CDR3 covers 14 residues.

CDR3 in amino acids: CSATPGTDSYEQYF. Here the CDR3 DNA reads TGCAGTGCTACCCCCGGGACTGACTCCTACGAGCAGTACTTC. The chain carries TRBV20-1 and TRBJ2-7; D is perhaps TRBD2 (6 bases). This CDR3 region has 14 residues. Trimming removed 4 bases from V and 0 bases from J, with 13 bases in between. Germline values: CDR1 DFQATT, CDR2 SNEGSKA (reference sequence).